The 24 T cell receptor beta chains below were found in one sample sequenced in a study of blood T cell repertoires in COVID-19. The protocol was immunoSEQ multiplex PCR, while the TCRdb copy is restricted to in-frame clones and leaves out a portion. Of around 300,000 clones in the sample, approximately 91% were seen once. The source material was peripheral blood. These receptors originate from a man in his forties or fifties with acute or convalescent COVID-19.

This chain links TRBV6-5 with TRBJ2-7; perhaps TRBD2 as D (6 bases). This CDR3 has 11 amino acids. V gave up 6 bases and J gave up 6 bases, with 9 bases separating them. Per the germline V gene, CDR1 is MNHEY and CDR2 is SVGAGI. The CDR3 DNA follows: TGTGCCAGCAGCAACGGGGGCGAGCAGTACTTC. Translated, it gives CASSNGGEQYF.

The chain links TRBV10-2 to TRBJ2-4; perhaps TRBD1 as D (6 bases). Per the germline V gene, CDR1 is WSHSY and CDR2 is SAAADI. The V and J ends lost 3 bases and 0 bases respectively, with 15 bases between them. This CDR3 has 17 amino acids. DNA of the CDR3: TGCGCCAGCAGTGATTTGGGGACACAGCTAGCCAAAAACATTCAGTACTTC. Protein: CASSDLGTQLAKNIQYF.

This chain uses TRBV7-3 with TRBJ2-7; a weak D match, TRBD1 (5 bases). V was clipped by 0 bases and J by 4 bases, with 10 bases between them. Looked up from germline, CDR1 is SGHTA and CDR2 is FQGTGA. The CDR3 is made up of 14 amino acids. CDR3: CASSLTGQGYEQYF. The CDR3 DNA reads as TGTGCCAGCAGCTTAACCGGGCAGGGATACGAGCAGTACTTC.

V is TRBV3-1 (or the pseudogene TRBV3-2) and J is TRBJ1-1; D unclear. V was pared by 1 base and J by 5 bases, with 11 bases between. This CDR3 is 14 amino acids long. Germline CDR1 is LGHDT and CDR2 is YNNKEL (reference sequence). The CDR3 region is CASSQAGFRTEAFF. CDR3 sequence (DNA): TGTGCCAGCAGCCAAGCGGGATTTAGGACTGAAGCTTTCTTT.

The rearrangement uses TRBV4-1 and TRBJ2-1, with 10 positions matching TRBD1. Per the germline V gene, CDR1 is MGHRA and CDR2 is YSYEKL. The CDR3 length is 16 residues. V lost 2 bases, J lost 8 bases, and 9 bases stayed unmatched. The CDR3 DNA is TGCGCCAGCAGCCAATTCTTAACCGGGACAGGGGATGAGCAGTTCTTC. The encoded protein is CASSQFLTGTGDEQFF.

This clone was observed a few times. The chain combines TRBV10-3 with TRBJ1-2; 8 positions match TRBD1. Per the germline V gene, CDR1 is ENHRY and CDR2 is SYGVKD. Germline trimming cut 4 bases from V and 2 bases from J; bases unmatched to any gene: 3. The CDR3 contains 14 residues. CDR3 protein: CAISGWDRNYGYTF. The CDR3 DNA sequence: TGTGCCATCAGTGGGTGGGACAGGAACTATGGCTACACCTTC.

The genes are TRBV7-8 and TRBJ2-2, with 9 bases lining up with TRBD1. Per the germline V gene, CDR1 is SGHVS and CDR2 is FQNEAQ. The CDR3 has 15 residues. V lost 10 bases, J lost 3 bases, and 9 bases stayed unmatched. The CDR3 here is CATDRDRADTGELFF. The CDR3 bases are TGTGCCACCGATCGGGACAGGGCAGACACCGGGGAGCTGTTTTTT.

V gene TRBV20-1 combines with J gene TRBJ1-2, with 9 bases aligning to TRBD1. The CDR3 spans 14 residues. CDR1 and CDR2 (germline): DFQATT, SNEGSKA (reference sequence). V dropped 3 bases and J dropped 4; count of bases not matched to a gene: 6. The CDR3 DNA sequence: TGCAGTGCTAGTATACAGGGGGCACCCTATGGCTACACCTTC. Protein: CSASIQGAPYGYTF.

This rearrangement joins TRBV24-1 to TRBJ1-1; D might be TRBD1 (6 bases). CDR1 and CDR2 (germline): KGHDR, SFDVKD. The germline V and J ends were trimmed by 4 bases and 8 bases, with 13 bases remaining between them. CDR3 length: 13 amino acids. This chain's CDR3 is CATSDNTGLEAFF. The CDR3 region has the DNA TGTGCCACCAGTGACAACACAGGGCTGGAAGCTTTCTTT.

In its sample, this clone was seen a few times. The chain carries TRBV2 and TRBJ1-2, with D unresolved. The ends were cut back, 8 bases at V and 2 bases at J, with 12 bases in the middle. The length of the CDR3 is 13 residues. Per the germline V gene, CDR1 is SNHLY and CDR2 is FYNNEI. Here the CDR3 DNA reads TGTGCCAGCTCCCGCGCGGCCAACTATGGCTACACCTTC. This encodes CASSRAANYGYTF. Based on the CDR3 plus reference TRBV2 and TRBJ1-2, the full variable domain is EPEVTQTPSHQVTQMGQEVILRCVPISNHLYFYWYRQILGQKVEFLVSFYNNEISEKSEIFDDQFSVERPDGSNFTLKIRSTKLEDSAMYFCASSRAANYGYTFGSGTRLTVV.

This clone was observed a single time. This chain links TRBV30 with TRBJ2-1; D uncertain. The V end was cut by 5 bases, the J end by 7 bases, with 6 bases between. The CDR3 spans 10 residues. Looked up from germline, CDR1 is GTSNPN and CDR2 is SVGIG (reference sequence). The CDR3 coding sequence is TGTGCCTGGGGTCGGAATGAGCAGTTCTTC. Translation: CAWGRNEQFF. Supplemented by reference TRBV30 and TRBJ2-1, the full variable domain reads SQTIHQWPATLVQPVGSPLSLECTVEGTSNPNLYWYRQAAGRGLQLLFYSVGIGQISSEVPQNLSASRPQDRQFILSSKKLLLSDSGFYLCAWGRNEQFFGPGTRLTVL.

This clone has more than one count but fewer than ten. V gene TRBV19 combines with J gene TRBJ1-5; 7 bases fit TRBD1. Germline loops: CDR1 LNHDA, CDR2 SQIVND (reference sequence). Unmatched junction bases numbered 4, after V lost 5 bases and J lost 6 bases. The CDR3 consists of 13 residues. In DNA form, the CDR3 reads TGTGCCAGTAGTCCAGGGGGAGTTCAGCCCCAGCATTTT. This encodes CASSPGGVQPQHF.

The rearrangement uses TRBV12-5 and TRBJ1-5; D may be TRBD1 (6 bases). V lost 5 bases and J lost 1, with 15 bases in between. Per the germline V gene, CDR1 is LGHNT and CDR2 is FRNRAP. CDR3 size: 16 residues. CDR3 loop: CASGPKSGDSNQPQHF. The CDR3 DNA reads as TGTGCTAGTGGTCCTAAGTCAGGGGACAGCAATCAGCCCCAGCATTTT. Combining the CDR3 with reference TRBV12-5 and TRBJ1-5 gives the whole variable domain DARVTQTPRHKVTEMGQEVTMRCQPILGHNTVFWYRQTMMQGLELLAYFRNRAPLDDSGMPKDRFSAEMPDATLATLKIQPSEPRDSAVYFCASGPKSGDSNQPQHFGDGTRLSIL.

CDR3 DNA sequence: TGCGCCAGCAGCTTGGACGACAGGGCATATGGCTACACCTTC. Translating it yields CASSLDDRAYGYTF. This sequence joins TRBV5-1 and TRBJ1-2, with 7 bases lining up with TRBD1. Trimming took 0 bases from V and 5 from J; bases not matched to a gene: 4. This CDR3 spans 14 amino acids. Germline CDR1 SGHRS, CDR2 YFSETQ.

The CDR3 spells CASSLSRTLTEAFF. CDR3 in DNA: TGTGCCAGCAGTTTATCCCGAACCCTAACTGAAGCTTTCTTT. The chain joins TRBV27 to TRBJ1-1; D call uncertain. From germline, CDR1 is MNHEY and CDR2 SMNVEV (reference sequence). CDR3 size: 14 residues. The germline V and J ends were trimmed by 0 bases and 5 bases, with 10 bases remaining between them.

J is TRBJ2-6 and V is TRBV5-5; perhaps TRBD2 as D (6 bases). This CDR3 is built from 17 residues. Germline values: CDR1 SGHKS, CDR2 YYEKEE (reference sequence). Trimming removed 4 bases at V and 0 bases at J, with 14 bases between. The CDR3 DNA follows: TGTGCCAGCAGCCCGGGACTTCCGAGCTCTGGGGCCAACGTCCTGACTTTC. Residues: CASSPGLPSSGANVLTF.

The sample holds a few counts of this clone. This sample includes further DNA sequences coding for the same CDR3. The CDR3 DNA reads TGTGCCAGCAGTCCAGGGGTGAACACTGAAGCTTTCTTT. Its translation: CASSPGVNTEAFF. The chain employs TRBV6-4 and TRBJ1-1, with a possible D match to TRBD1 (6 bases). Germline loops: CDR1 MRHNA, CDR2 SNTAGT. The CDR3 totals 13 residues. V lost 5 bases and J lost 0, with 7 bases in between.

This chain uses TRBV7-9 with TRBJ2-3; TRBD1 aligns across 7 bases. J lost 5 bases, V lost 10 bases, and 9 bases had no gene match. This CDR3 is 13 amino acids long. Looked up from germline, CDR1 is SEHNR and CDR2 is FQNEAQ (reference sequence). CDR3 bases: TGTGCCACTACAAGGGGGCCAGGAGATACGCAGTATTTT. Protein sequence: CATTRGPGDTQYF. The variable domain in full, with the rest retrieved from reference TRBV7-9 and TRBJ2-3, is DTGVSQNPRHKITKRGQNVTFRCDPISEHNRLYWYRQTLGQGPEFLTYFQNEAQLEKSRLLSDRFSAERPKGSFSTLEIQRTEQGDSAMYLCATTRGPGDTQYFGPGTRLTVL.

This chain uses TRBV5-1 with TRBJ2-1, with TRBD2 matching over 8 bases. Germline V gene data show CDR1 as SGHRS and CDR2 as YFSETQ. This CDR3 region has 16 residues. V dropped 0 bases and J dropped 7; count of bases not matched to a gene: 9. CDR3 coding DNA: TGCGCCAGCAGCTTGGTAGCGGGACCTGGAGCGAATGAGCAGTTCTTC. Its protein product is CASSLVAGPGANEQFF.

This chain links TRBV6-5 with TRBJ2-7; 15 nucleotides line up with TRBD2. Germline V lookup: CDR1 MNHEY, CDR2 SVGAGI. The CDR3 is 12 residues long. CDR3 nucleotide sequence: TGTGGGACTAGCGGGGGGGCAGGCGAGCAGTACTTC. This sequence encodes CGTSGGAGEQYF.

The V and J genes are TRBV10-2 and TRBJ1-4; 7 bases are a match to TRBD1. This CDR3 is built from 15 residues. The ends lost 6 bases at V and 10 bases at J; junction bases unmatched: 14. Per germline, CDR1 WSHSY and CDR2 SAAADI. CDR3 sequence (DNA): TGCGCCAGCAGGGCTCGGGACAGAAGAAGTCGAAAACTGTTTTTT. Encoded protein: CASRARDRRSRKLFF.

CDR3 in DNA: TGCAGCGCCACGAGGGAGTTGAACACTGAAGCTTTCTTT. It codes for CSATRELNTEAFF. The rearrangement uses TRBV29-1 and TRBJ1-1; D gene uncertain. Germline loops: CDR1 SQVTM, CDR2 ANQGSEA. This CDR3 comprises 13 residues. Trimming took 7 bases from V and 0 from J, leaving 12 bases between them.

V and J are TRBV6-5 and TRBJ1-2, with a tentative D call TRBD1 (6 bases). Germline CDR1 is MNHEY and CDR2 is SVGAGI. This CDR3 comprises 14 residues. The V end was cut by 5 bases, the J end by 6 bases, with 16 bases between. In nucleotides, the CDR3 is TGTGCCAGCAGTCCGCGTTTGCAGGGGCATGGCTACACCTTC. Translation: CASSPRLQGHGYTF.

Here the CDR3 reads CAKTEGRNEQYF. Written as DNA, the CDR3 is TGTGCCAAGACTGAGGGGAGGAACGAGCAGTACTTC. This sequence joins TRBV12-3 or TRBV12-4 and TRBJ2-7, with D possibly matching TRBD2 (6 bases). The V gene lost 10 bases and the J gene lost 5 bases, with 15 bases spanning the gap. The CDR3 length is 12 residues.